One sample yielded the 2 T cell receptor beta chains listed below, sequenced in a study of blood T cell repertoires in COVID-19. TCRdb's copy holds only in-frame clones and misses some; the assay was immunoSEQ multiplex PCR. The data contain 45,000 or so clones, 70% to 90% of them singletons. The sample consisted of peripheral blood. The receptors were sampled from a man older than 75 with acute or convalescent COVID-19.

The rearrangement uses TRBV10-3 and TRBJ2-5, with 7 bases matching TRBD1. There are 15 residues in the CDR3. Losses at the gene ends were 6 bases for V and 8 bases for J; bases not matched to a gene: 15. Looked up from germline, CDR1 is ENHRY and CDR2 is SYGVKD. This CDR3 reads CAIRAGTDSSDTQYF. Here the CDR3 DNA reads TGTGCCATCAGAGCCGGGACAGACTCCTCTGACACCCAGTACTTC.

The V call is TRBV24-1, the J call TRBJ2-7; D is uncertain. The germline V and J ends were trimmed by 3 bases and 9 bases, with 17 bases remaining between them. The germline gives CDR1 KGHDR, CDR2 SFDVKD. The CDR3 has 14 residues. For the CDR3, the DNA is TGTGCCACCAGTGATACCCGACAAAATTACAGGCAGTACTTC. Residues: CATSDTRQNYRQYF.